This entry concerns a single T cell receptor beta chain. The target antigen is unknown. This entry is derived from a study of T cell responses to AZD1222 COVID-19 vaccine. Study overall: Whether given at about 4 or about 12 weeks, second doses were pooled. General study results and limits: Unmutated regions of variants are reportedly targeted by nearly half of spike-specific TCRs.

Clones were read by immunoSEQ multiplex PCR, and TCRdb kept only the in-frame ones, dropping some. The table shows roughly 140,000 clones, with roughly nine tenths occurring only once. This CDR3 is 15 amino acids long. Germline V gene lookup returns CDR1 SGHAT and CDR2 FQNNGV. V shed 5 bases and J shed 0 bases, with 14 bases lying between them. The sequenced sample was peripheral blood, obtained on day 0 of AZD1222 vaccination. This sequence was found in an adult in good health. The genes are TRBV11-2 and TRBJ2-7; D possibly corresponds to TRBD1 (5 bases). The CDR3 protein is CASSLRQTFSYEQYF. The CDR3 DNA is TGTGCCAGCAGCCTTCGACAGACTTTCTCCTACGAGCAGTACTTC.